The sequence of this T cell receptor (beta chain) was determined in a study of T cells in women clearing cervical HPV infection. Here immunoSEQ multiplex PCR was the method, and the copy in TCRdb shows in-frame clones only, minus some. The sample spans about 32,000 clones; the ten largest clones claim 4.3%. The clonotype comes from a woman between 18 and 69 years old with a cervical HPV16 infection that either progressed to CIN3+ or cleared (not recorded which). Material: blood buffy coat.

CDR3 region: CSASAASQETQYF. CDR3 DNA, as far as it was read: TGCAGTGCTAGCGCGGCCTCCCAAGAGACG. The J gene is TRBJ2-3, the V gene TRBV20-1; D not resolved. The read ends 3 residues before the CDR3 terminus; that terminus is restored from the germline J gene. The CDR3 covers 13 residues. Germline V gene data show CDR1 as DFQATT and CDR2 as SNEGSKA (reference sequence).